This record covers a single T cell receptor (beta chain). Profiling relied on immunoSEQ multiplex PCR, and the TCRdb table lists in-frame clones only, not all of them. The sample consists of 410,000 or so clones, around 89% of them appearing once. CDR3 length: 14 amino acids. The V and J ends lost 2 bases and 1 base respectively, with 6 bases between them. Germline V gene data show CDR1 as MNHEY and CDR2 as SMNVEV (reference sequence). This record belongs to a study of blood T cell repertoires in COVID-19. Study-level background: T cells, B-cell-depleted T cells, or PBMCs provided the cDNA or gDNA that served as material.

This TCR came from a woman in her thirties or forties with COVID-19, enrolled during active disease. Sequencing was carried out using peripheral blood. J is TRBJ1-3 and V is TRBV27; tentatively, D is TRBD1 (6 bases). CDR3 protein: CASSLQGSGNTIYF. CDR3 DNA sequence: TGTGCCAGCAGTTTACAGGGGTCTGGAAACACCATATATTTT.